The 26 T cell receptor beta chains below come from one sample, sequenced in a study of T cells in Graves' hyperthyroidism and ophthalmopathy. Amplification targeted TCR beta CDR3 regions from RNA transcripts. First-round RT-PCR with HTBI primers amplified the TCR CDR3 region. TCRdb used MiXCR to reprocess the multiplex PCR reads, holding one entry per CDR3 protein. This sample yields hundreds of thousands of distinct CDR3 sequences, of which 20% to 30% are seen a single time; more than 25% belongs to the top ten. The sequencing input was blood. The receptors originated from a man aged 35 to 55 with Graves' hyperthyroidism that later progressed to Graves' ophthalmopathy.

This clonotype has a count of ten or more. The V gene is TRBV10-3, the J gene TRBJ2-2; 7 positions match TRBD2. J gave up 3 bases and V 0 bases, and 7 bases lay outside the gene matches. The CDR3 runs 17 residues. The germline gives CDR1 ENHRY, CDR2 SYGVKD. Here the CDR3 reads CAISESRGKEDTGELFF. CDR3 sequence (DNA): TGTGCCATCAGTGAGTCGCGGGGGAAGGAGGACACCGGGGAGCTGTTTTTT.

The V and J genes are TRBV11-2 and TRBJ2-5; 16 bases are shared with TRBD2. V trimming: 5 bases; J trimming: 3 bases; junction bases outside the gene matches: 3. CDR3 size: 16 residues. CDR1 SGHAT and CDR2 FQNNGV come from the germline V gene. This CDR3 is CASSGTSGGAEETQYF. The CDR3 DNA reads as TGTGCCAGCAGCGGGACTAGCGGGGGGGCCGAAGAGACCCAGTACTTC.

This clonotype was picked up many times. This sequence joins TRBV4-1 and TRBJ1-5; possible D gene TRBD1, 5 bases. V lost 4 bases to trimming and J lost 1 base, with 14 bases between them. The germline V gene has CDR1 MGHRA and CDR2 YSYEKL. The CDR3 runs 16 residues. The DNA for the CDR3 is TGCGCCAGCAGCCCAAACGGTGGGGCAAGCAATCAGCCCCAGCATTTT. Amino acid sequence: CASSPNGGASNQPQHF.

The chain recombines TRBV7-8 with TRBJ1-5; D gene uncertain. Deletions cut 4 bases from V and 4 bases from J, with 14 bases between. Germline CDR1 SGHVS, CDR2 FQNEAQ. This CDR3 is 15 amino acids long. The CDR3 DNA reads TGTGCCAGCAGCTCCGGATTGCCGACAAATCAGCCCCAGCATTTT. Protein sequence: CASSSGLPTNQPQHF. The full variable domain, in which reference TRBV7-8 and TRBJ1-5 provide the parts outside the CDR3, is GAGVSQSPRYKVAKRGQDVALRCDPISGHVSLFWYQQALGQGPEFLTYFQNEAQLDKSGLPSDRFFAERPEGSVSTLKIQRTQQEDSAVYLCASSSGLPTNQPQHFGDGTRLSIL.

This chain joins TRBV12-5 and TRBJ1-2, with D uncertain. The ends were cut back, 1 base at V and 8 bases at J, with 14 bases in the middle. The CDR3 is 14 amino acids. Germline loops: CDR1 LGHNT, CDR2 FRNRAP. For the CDR3, the DNA is TGTGCTAGTGGTTTGGACGTCGCCGGACGAGGCTACACCTTC. Translation: CASGLDVAGRGYTF. The full variable domain, in which reference TRBV12-5 and TRBJ1-2 provide the parts outside the CDR3, is DARVTQTPRHKVTEMGQEVTMRCQPILGHNTVFWYRQTMMQGLELLAYFRNRAPLDDSGMPKDRFSAEMPDATLATLKIQPSEPRDSAVYFCASGLDVAGRGYTFGSGTRLTVV.

Many counts were recorded for this clonotype. The J gene is TRBJ2-2, the V gene TRBV11-2; TRBD1 might be the D (5 bases). V dropped 5 bases and J dropped 0 bases, with 16 bases sitting between them. This CDR3 region has 17 residues. Looked up from germline, CDR1 is SGHAT and CDR2 is FQNNGV. For the CDR3, the DNA is TGTGCCAGCAGCCCGAGGATCTTGACAGCGAACACCGGGGAGCTGTTTTTT. The encoded protein is CASSPRILTANTGELFF.

This clonotype was detected ten times or more. This CDR3 reads CASSDRGTGAYEQYF. CDR3 DNA sequence: TGTGCCAGCAGTGATAGGGGGACAGGGGCCTACGAGCAGTACTTC. The chain couples TRBV6-1 to TRBJ2-7; 10 bases map to TRBD1. Germline values: CDR1 MNHNS, CDR2 SASEGT. With 3 bases clipped from V and 2 bases from J, the junction kept 4 bases outside the gene matches. This CDR3 contains 15 residues.

The J gene is TRBJ2-7, the V gene TRBV6-5; D is possibly TRBD2 (5 bases). Germline assignment: CDR1 MNHEY and CDR2 SVGAGI. The germline V and J ends were trimmed by 3 bases and 2 bases, with 14 bases remaining between them. CDR3 length: 15 amino acids. This chain's CDR3 is CASSYNTGIPYEQYF. As DNA, the CDR3 is TGTGCCAGCAGTTATAACACCGGGATCCCCTACGAGCAGTACTTC.

At least ten counts were recorded for this clonotype. The rearrangement joins TRBV6-5 to TRBJ2-2; TRBD2 matches at 10 bases. This CDR3 is built from 16 residues. Germline assignment: CDR1 MNHEY and CDR2 SVGAGI. The trim removed 3 bases at V and 10 bases at J, leaving 11 bases unmatched. The CDR3 coding sequence is TGTGCCAGCAGTTATCCCCAGCGGGAGGGAAGGGAGGAGCTGTTTTTT. This sequence encodes CASSYPQREGREELFF.

Many counts were recorded for this clonotype. V usage is TRBV20-1 and J usage is TRBJ1-1; D might be TRBD1 (6 bases). From germline, CDR1 is DFQATT and CDR2 SNEGSKA (reference sequence). V was trimmed by 2 bases and J by 1 base, leaving 8 bases between them. CDR3 length: 13 residues. For the CDR3, the DNA is TGCAGTGCTAGAAGGGGACAGAACACTGAAGCTTTCTTT. This codes for CSARRGQNTEAFF.

This clonotype has just a few counts. V usage is TRBV6-1 and J usage is TRBJ1-1, with D unclear. The CDR3 covers 14 residues. Germline V gives CDR1 MNHNS, CDR2 SASEGT. V was clipped by 3 bases and J by 5 bases, with 13 bases between them. The CDR3: CASSEGFRVTEAFF. The CDR3 DNA follows: TGTGCCAGCAGTGAGGGATTCCGGGTGACTGAAGCTTTCTTT.

This clonotype was counted many times. The chain has TRBV30 and TRBJ2-7; 8 bases align to TRBD1. The CDR3 is made up of 11 amino acids. V trimming: 7 bases; J trimming: 4 bases; junction bases outside the gene matches: 3. Per the germline V gene, CDR1 is GTSNPN and CDR2 is SVGIG (reference sequence). In DNA form, the CDR3 reads TGTGCCTTTTACAGGGGGTACGAGCAGTACTTC. The encoded protein is CAFYRGYEQYF. Full variable domain (missing parts from reference TRBV30 and TRBJ2-7): SQTIHQWPATLVQPVGSPLSLECTVEGTSNPNLYWYRQAAGRGLQLLFYSVGIGQISSEVPQNLSASRPQDRQFILSSKKLLLSDSGFYLCAFYRGYEQYFGPGTRLTVT.

CDR3 protein: CATSDQKTSGLVSGANVLTF. As DNA, the CDR3 is TGTGCCACCAGTGATCAAAAAACTAGCGGGCTGGTGTCTGGGGCCAACGTCCTGACTTTC. This chain uses TRBV24-1 with TRBJ2-6; 9 bases match TRBD2. This CDR3 spans 20 amino acids. V was clipped by 3 bases and J by 1 base; unmatched bases: 12. Germline V gene lookup returns CDR1 KGHDR and CDR2 SFDVKD.

This clonotype was observed many times. This chain uses TRBV6-2 or TRBV6-3 with TRBJ1-1, with D perhaps TRBD1 (6 bases). Trimming left V 6 bases short and J 1 base short, with 9 bases between. Germline V gives CDR1 MNHEY, CDR2 SVGEGT. The CDR3 is made up of 13 amino acids. CDR3 DNA: TGTGCCAGCAGCCAGGGGAAGAACACTGAAGCTTTCTTT. Residues: CASSQGKNTEAFF.

This clonotype was counted ten times or more. This rearrangement joins TRBV11-2 to TRBJ1-2; a weak D match, TRBD1 (6 bases). The CDR3 consists of 14 residues. Germline-derived CDR1 and CDR2 are SGHAT and FQNNGV. Between the trimmed V and J ends, which lost 7 bases and 8 bases, there was a span of 20 bases. The CDR3 sequence: CASTILGGPGGYTF. CDR3 in DNA: TGTGCCAGCACCATCTTGGGGGGGCCGGGAGGCTACACCTTC.

This clonotype was seen once. The rearrangement links TRBV28 to TRBJ1-1; no clear D gene. Trimming left V 1 base short and J 8 bases short, with 14 bases between. The CDR3 sequence is 14 residues long. Looked up from germline, CDR1 is MDHEN and CDR2 is SYDVKM. The CDR3 reads CASSLFGRVKEAFF. The CDR3 DNA is TGTGCCAGCAGTTTATTTGGGAGGGTGAAGGAAGCTTTCTTT.

The V call is TRBV12-3 or TRBV12-4, the J call TRBJ1-5, with 8 bases fitting TRBD1. J was trimmed by 9 bases and V by 5 bases; bases with no gene match: 12. The CDR3 is 15 residues long. In DNA, the CDR3 is TGTGCCAGCAGTCCGGGACAGGCAATACGAGGGCCCCAGCATTTT. Its protein product is CASSPGQAIRGPQHF.

This sequence joins TRBV20-1 and TRBJ2-7; weak D call: TRBD2 (6 bases). V was pared by 2 bases and J by 6 bases, with 8 bases between. The CDR3 length is 11 residues. Looked up from germline, CDR1 is DFQATT and CDR2 is SNEGSKA (reference sequence). This CDR3 is CSARPRGEQYF. The CDR3 coding sequence is TGCAGTGCTAGACCGCGGGGCGAGCAGTACTTC.

The chain combines TRBV6-1 with TRBJ1-5; a weak D match, TRBD1 (6 bases). Per the germline V gene, CDR1 is MNHNS and CDR2 is SASEGT. Trimming removed 7 bases from V and 5 bases from J, with 12 bases in between. The CDR3 is made up of 13 amino acids. The DNA for the CDR3 is TGTGCCAGCACTCAGGGGAAGTATCAGCCCCAGCATTTT. Amino acids: CASTQGKYQPQHF.

The rearrangement joins TRBV6-1 to TRBJ2-7, with 8 bases fitting TRBD1. Germline-derived CDR1 and CDR2 are MNHNS and SASEGT. The CDR3 has 15 residues. The junction had 8 bases not matched to a gene; V was cut back by 4 bases and J by 3 bases. CDR3 residues: CASSGYRDRSYEQYF. The CDR3 DNA is TGTGCCAGCAGTGGCTACCGGGACAGGAGCTACGAGCAGTACTTC.

This clonotype was recorded at least ten times. The chain joins TRBV27 to TRBJ2-7; D is ambiguous. This CDR3 comprises 13 residues. Germline V gene sequence: CDR1 MNHEY, CDR2 SMNVEV (reference sequence). V gave up 1 base and J gave up 0 bases, with 4 bases separating them. CDR3 bases: TGTGCCAGCAGTTTATTGAGCTCCTACGAGCAGTACTTC. Translation: CASSLLSSYEQYF.

This clonotype was detected many times. This sequence joins TRBV6-5 and TRBJ1-6; D is unclear. This CDR3 region has 15 residues. V was clipped by 4 bases and J by 0 bases, with 7 bases between them. CDR1 is MNHEY, CDR2 SVGAGI, per germline. CDR3 loop: CASSSLNSYNSPLHF. CDR3 sequence (DNA): TGTGCCAGCAGTTCCCTCAACTCCTATAATTCACCCCTCCACTTT.

The J gene is TRBJ2-5, the V gene TRBV12-5, with 10 positions matching TRBD2. Germline values: CDR1 LGHNT, CDR2 FRNRAP. V shed 7 bases, J shed 5 bases, and the junction held 7 bases outside the gene matches. This CDR3 is 14 amino acids long. The CDR3 DNA reads as TGTGCTAGTGCCCTAGCGGGAGTTGGGGAGACCCAGTACTTC. Translation: CASALAGVGETQYF. Full variable domain (outside the CDR3, taken from reference TRBV12-5 and TRBJ2-5): DARVTQTPRHKVTEMGQEVTMRCQPILGHNTVFWYRQTMMQGLELLAYFRNRAPLDDSGMPKDRFSAEMPDATLATLKIQPSEPRDSAVYFCASALAGVGETQYFGPGTRLLVL.

This clonotype was counted at least ten times. The genes are TRBV24-1 and TRBJ2-5; 7 positions match TRBD2. V trimming: 4 bases; J trimming: 1 base; junction bases outside the gene matches: 5. The CDR3 length is 15 residues. Germline CDR1 and CDR2: KGHDR and SFDVKD. The CDR3 coding sequence is TGTGCCACCAGTGACACGGGAGGCCCCCAAGAGACCCAGTACTTC. Translated: CATSDTGGPQETQYF.

This rearrangement joins TRBV11-2 to TRBJ2-5, with 11 bases that match TRBD2. The germline V gene encodes CDR1 SGHAT and CDR2 FQNNGV. The CDR3 sequence is 17 residues long. Trimming at V came to 4 bases and at J to 4 bases, leaving 11 bases not matched to a gene. CDR3 nucleotide sequence: TGTGCCAGCAGCTGGGTGACTAGCGGGAATCGGGGAGAGACCCAGTACTTC. It yields the protein CASSWVTSGNRGETQYF.

There are many counts of this clonotype. This chain connects TRBV29-1 to TRBJ2-2, with unresolved D. The V gene lost 4 bases and the J gene lost 1 base, with 10 bases spanning the gap. Germline CDR1 SQVTM, CDR2 ANQGSEA. The length of the CDR3 is 14 residues. As DNA, the CDR3 is TGCAGCGTTGTGGGCAGAATGAACACCGGGGAGCTGTTTTTT. Its translation: CSVVGRMNTGELFF.